The 16 T cell receptor beta chains reported below all come from one sample, sequenced in a study of graft-versus-host responses after intestinal transplantation. The table came from immunoSEQ multiplex PCR; TCRdb's copy has only in-frame clones and leaves some out. The sample records roughly 100,000 clones, roughly 91% being singletons. These TCRs' antigens remain unknown. Here the sequenced sample was unstimulated CD4+ T cells sorted from spleen or lymph node cells, taken before transplant. These receptors originate from a human donor who was the organ donor for an intestinal transplant.

V gene TRBV4-1 combines with J gene TRBJ2-7; 7 bases agree with TRBD2. This CDR3 contains 16 residues. The germline CDR1 and CDR2 sequences are MGHRA and YSYEKL. With V trimmed by 1 base and J by 3 bases, 9 bases remained unmatched. Here the CDR3 DNA reads TGCGCCAGCAGCCAAGTGGTAGCGGGTGTGGTCTACGAGCAGTACTTC. Protein sequence: CASSQVVAGVVYEQYF.

The chain has TRBV9 and TRBJ2-7; 9 positions agree with TRBD2. J lost 2 bases, V lost 3 bases, and 12 bases had no gene match. This CDR3 has 17 amino acids. Germline CDR1 reads SGDLS; CDR2 reads YYNGEE. CDR3 loop: CASSDRGAGGWTYEQYF. The CDR3 DNA follows: TGTGCCAGCAGCGATCGAGGAGCGGGGGGCTGGACCTACGAGCAGTACTTC.

V is TRBV7-2 and J is TRBJ1-5; the D is unclear. V was pared by 0 bases and J by 5 bases, with 5 bases between. Germline loops: CDR1 SGHTA, CDR2 FQGNSA. This CDR3 is 13 amino acids long. CDR3 nucleotides: TGTGCCAGCAGCTTAGCGCGCGATCAGCCCCAGCATTTT. Translated, it gives CASSLARDQPQHF.

The chain couples TRBV5-1 to TRBJ2-2, with TRBD1 matching over 12 bases. The J segment lost 6 bases and the V segment lost 4 bases, leaving 7 bases of the junction unmatched. Germline-derived CDR1 and CDR2 are SGHRS and YFSETQ. The CDR3 runs to 16 residues. DNA of the CDR3: TGCGCCAGCAGCGACCCTGGGACAGGGGGCTCCGGGGAGCTGTTTTTT. Protein sequence: CASSDPGTGGSGELFF.

The V and J genes are TRBV7-6 and TRBJ2-3, with D unresolved. Germline V lookup: CDR1 SGHVS, CDR2 FNYEAQ. V was shortened by 7 bases and J by 3 bases, with 14 bases between the two germline ends. CDR3 length: 14 residues. The CDR3 region has the DNA TGTGCCAGCAACCTAGGAGCCCGAACAGATACGCAGTATTTT. Protein product: CASNLGARTDTQYF. The full variable domain, rest sourced from reference TRBV7-6 and TRBJ2-3, is GAGVSQSPRYKVTKRGQDVALRCDPISGHVSLYWYRQALGQGPEFLTYFNYEAQQDKSGLPNDRFSAERPEGSISTLTIQRTEQRDSAMYRCASNLGARTDTQYFGPGTRLTVL.

In its sample, this clone was seen once. Different DNA sequences within this sample yield the same CDR3. This chain links TRBV7-6 with TRBJ1-5, with D maybe TRBD1 (5 bases). This CDR3 is 13 amino acids long. Looked up from germline, CDR1 is SGHVS and CDR2 is FNYEAQ. The ends were cut back, 9 bases at V and 7 bases at J, with 16 bases in the middle. The CDR3 spells CARYDSLRQPQHF. In DNA, the CDR3 is TGTGCCAGATATGACAGCCTCAGGCAGCCCCAGCATTTT. The full variable domain, in which reference TRBV7-6 and TRBJ1-5 provide the parts outside the CDR3, is GAGVSQSPRYKVTKRGQDVALRCDPISGHVSLYWYRQALGQGPEFLTYFNYEAQQDKSGLPNDRFSAERPEGSISTLTIQRTEQRDSAMYRCARYDSLRQPQHFGDGTRLSIL.

The V and J genes are TRBV7-8 and TRBJ2-1; possible D gene TRBD2, 5 bases. This CDR3 spans 18 amino acids. Trimming took 1 base from V and 1 from J, leaving 17 bases between them. Per germline, CDR1 SGHVS and CDR2 FQNEAQ. For the CDR3, the DNA is TGTGCCAGCAGCTTAGAAAGTGGACCAGGACTGTCCTACAATGAGCAGTTCTTC. Its protein product is CASSLESGPGLSYNEQFF.

CDR3 residues: CASSLGSQTYEQYF. The CDR3 DNA follows: TGTGCCAGCAGCTTAGGGTCTCAGACCTACGAGCAGTACTTC. The genes are TRBV7-6 and TRBJ2-7; D call uncertain. Trimming removed 1 base from V and 2 bases from J, with 9 bases in between. Germline CDR1 and CDR2: SGHVS and FNYEAQ. The length of the CDR3 is 14 residues.

This chain links TRBV4-2 with TRBJ1-5, with D uncertain. Germline CDR1 and CDR2: LGHNA and YNFKEQ. The CDR3 has 13 residues. V dropped 4 bases and J dropped 5 bases, with 9 bases sitting between them. CDR3 in amino acids: CASSLWLDQPQHF. CDR3 nucleotides: TGTGCCAGCAGCCTTTGGCTCGATCAGCCCCAGCATTTT.

This sequence joins TRBV7-6 and TRBJ2-5; no reliable D call. Trimming shortened V by 5 bases and J by 0 bases, and 10 bases separated the two germline ends. The CDR3 totals 14 residues. Germline V CDR1 and CDR2: SGHVS, FNYEAQ. The chain's CDR3 is CASSLSPYQETQYF. The CDR3 bases are TGTGCCAGCAGCCTTAGTCCGTACCAAGAGACCCAGTACTTC.

The chain uses TRBV7-3 and TRBJ2-2, with 11 positions matching TRBD2. Germline values: CDR1 SGHTA, CDR2 FQGTGA. The CDR3 contains 18 residues. V lost 4 bases, J lost 7 bases, and 14 bases stayed unmatched. CDR3 nucleotide sequence: TGTGCCAGCAGCTCCTCCCTACTAGCGGGGGTGAACGTCGGGGAGCTGTTTTTT. Amino acid sequence: CASSSSLLAGVNVGELFF.

V and J are TRBV7-2 and TRBJ2-5; 10 nucleotides match TRBD1. With V trimmed by 4 bases and J by 4 bases, 0 bases remained unmatched. CDR1 and CDR2 from the germline V gene are SGHTA and FQGNSA. The CDR3 has 13 residues. The CDR3 sequence is CASSWTGGETQYF. CDR3 DNA: TGTGCCAGCAGCTGGACAGGGGGAGAGACCCAGTACTTC.

The rearrangement links TRBV5-4 to TRBJ2-5; a weak D match, TRBD2 (7 bases). Germline CDR1 reads SGHNT; CDR2 reads YYREEE (reference sequence). Trimming stripped 6 bases from V and 5 bases from J, with 17 bases between. This CDR3 spans 14 amino acids. The DNA of the CDR3 is TGTGCCAGCAACGAGAAGGGGGGGAGGGAGACCCAGTACTTC. Its protein product is CASNEKGGRETQYF.

This clone has a single count. V gene TRBV29-1 combines with J gene TRBJ2-7, with 9 bases matching TRBD2. V trimming: 4 bases; J trimming: 3 bases; junction bases outside the gene matches: 4. Germline loops: CDR1 SQVTM, CDR2 ANQGSEA. CDR3 length: 13 residues. CDR3 protein: CSVGMTSGYEQYF. The DNA for the CDR3 is TGCAGCGTTGGGATGACTAGCGGCTACGAGCAGTACTTC.

The V call is TRBV19, the J call TRBJ2-3, with TRBD2 matching 9 bases. The CDR3 spans 19 residues. From germline, CDR1 is LNHDA and CDR2 SQIVND (reference sequence). V shed 7 bases, J shed 0 bases, and the junction held 17 bases outside the gene matches. The CDR3 loop reads CASIKRAGGRSSSTDTQYF. The CDR3 nucleotides are TGTGCCAGTATCAAGAGAGCGGGGGGCCGATCTTCTAGCACAGATACGCAGTATTTT.

This clone was observed once. The chain couples TRBV30 to TRBJ1-3; D not resolved. CDR3 size: 14 residues. The V and J ends lost 0 bases and 0 bases respectively, with 6 bases between them. CDR1 and CDR2 (germline): GTSNPN, SVGIG (reference sequence). The CDR3 DNA reads as TGTGCCTGGAGTGTGCGTCGCTCTGGAAACACCATATATTTT. The encoded protein is CAWSVRRSGNTIYF.